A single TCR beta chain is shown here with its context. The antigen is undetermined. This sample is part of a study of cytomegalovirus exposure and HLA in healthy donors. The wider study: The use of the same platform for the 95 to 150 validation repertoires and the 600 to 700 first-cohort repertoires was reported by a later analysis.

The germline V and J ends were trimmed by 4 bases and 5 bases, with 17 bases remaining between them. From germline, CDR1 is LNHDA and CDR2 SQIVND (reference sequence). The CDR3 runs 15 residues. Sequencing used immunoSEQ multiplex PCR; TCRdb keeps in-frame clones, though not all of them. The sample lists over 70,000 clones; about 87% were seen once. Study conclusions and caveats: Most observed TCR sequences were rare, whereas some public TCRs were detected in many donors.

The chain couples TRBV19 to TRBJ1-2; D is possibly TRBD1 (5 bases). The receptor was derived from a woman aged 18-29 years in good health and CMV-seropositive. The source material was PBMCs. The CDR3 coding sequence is TGTGCCAGTAGTACGACGGGGGTAGGTGTTTATGGCTACACCTTC. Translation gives CASSTTGVGVYGYTF. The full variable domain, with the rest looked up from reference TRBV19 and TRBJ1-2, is DGGITQSPKYLFRKEGQNVTLSCEQNLNHDAMYWYRQDPGQGLRLIYYSQIVNDFQKGDIAEGYSVSREKKESFPLTVTSAQKNPTAFYLCASSTTGVGVYGYTFGSGTRLTVV.